This TCR beta chain was retrieved from a study of blood T cell repertoires in COVID-19. Study-level background: The origin of the acute and convalescent COVID-19 samples was the United States, Italy and Spain. T cells, B-cell-depleted T cells, or PBMCs provided the cDNA or gDNA that served as material.

Germline V gene sequence: CDR1 MDHEN, CDR2 SYDVKM. The trim removed 5 bases at V and 2 bases at J, leaving 10 bases unmatched. The CDR3 length is 16 residues. Authors' analysis steps: Reference gene primer amplification gave nucleated cell count estimates. Clones were sequenced by immunoSEQ multiplex PCR, and TCRdb holds only the in-frame ones, with some missing. The DNA was the basis for D and trimming; V, J and clone size are from that table. The sample contains around 170,000 clones, 84% of which appear only once. V and J are TRBV28 and TRBJ2-5, with 8 bases that match TRBD2. The source of this sequence is a young man with active or convalescent COVID-19. The sample was peripheral blood. Here the CDR3 reads CASSPGKRELQETQYF. CDR3 nucleotides: TGTGCCAGCAGTCCTGGAAAGCGGGAGCTGCAAGAGACCCAGTACTTC.